The entry that follows covers one T cell receptor beta chain sequence. It has no known antigen specificity. No quality values exist for individual bases; no much larger clone is one base distant. The record originates from a study of technical replicates of blood from a handful of donors (TCRdb year 2017). Library preparation was by the immunoSEQ multiplex PCR assay. TCRdb took over this immuneACCESS table, retaining in-frame rearrangements with V and J assigned. Such tables are incomplete; in checked studies, under half of the missing clones stem from an unresolved V gene, and the remainder is unexplained. The sample profile shows 55,000 to 75,000 clones; 91% of them were found once. 3% to 4% of the sample is taken by the ten largest. Material for sequencing was PBMCs. The sequence came from a human donor in good health. Some clones in this sample may be carry-over from other donors' samples.

The CDR3 region reads CASSRGGEGAYEQYF. In nucleotides, the sequence is TGTGCCAGCAGCCGGGGGGGAGAGGGGGCCTACGAGCAGTACTTC. The chain employs TRBV7-2 and TRBJ2-7, with 8 bases aligning to TRBD2. The CDR1 and CDR2 encoded by the germline V gene are SGHTA and FQGNSA. The germline V and J ends show losses of 5 bases and 2 bases respectively, and no gene match explains 8 bases of the junction. The CDR3 runs 15 residues from the cysteine to the phenylalanine. Only CDR3 DNA remains: 45 bases, in frame from the first base.